The 4 T cell receptor beta chains presented below share a single source sample, sequenced in a study of blood T cell repertoires in COVID-19. Sequenced by immunoSEQ multiplex PCR; TCRdb stores in-frame clones only, minus some. The sample gives some 350,000 clones, around 89% of which show up once; 6.5% is in the top ten. The sequenced sample consisted of peripheral blood. These receptors originate from a young man with active or convalescent COVID-19.

The sample holds one count of this clone. V usage is TRBV10-3 and J usage is TRBJ1-4; 8 positions match TRBD1. CDR1 and CDR2 (germline): ENHRY, SYGVKD. The CDR3 length is 16 residues. V was pared by 3 bases and J by 0 bases, with 3 bases of the junction left unmatched. In DNA, the CDR3 is TGTGCCATCAGTGAAGGACAGGGCACAACTAATGAAAAACTGTTTTTT. Residues: CAISEGQGTTNEKLFF.

With regard to this clone: Other DNA sequences within the sample encode an identical CDR3. The V and J genes are TRBV6-5 and TRBJ1-5; D perhaps matches TRBD1 (6 bases). This CDR3 has 13 amino acids. Germline CDR1 and CDR2: MNHEY and SVGAGI. Trimming took 6 bases from V and 4 from J, leaving 10 bases between them. The CDR3 region is CASSRGGNQPQHF. For the CDR3, the DNA is TGTGCCAGCAGCAGAGGGGGTAATCAGCCCCAGCATTTT.

The V gene is TRBV18, the J gene TRBJ2-2; 7 positions match TRBD1. V shed 3 bases and J 5 bases; nucleotides not matched to a gene: 3. Germline V CDR1 and CDR2: KGHSH, LQKENI. This CDR3 is 14 amino acids long. This CDR3 is CASSPGQHTGELFF. The CDR3 nucleotides are TGTGCCAGCTCACCGGGACAGCATACCGGGGAGCTGTTTTTT.

The chain's CDR3 is CASRDRGASTDTQYF. DNA for the CDR3: TGCGCCAGCAGAGACCGGGGGGCGAGCACAGATACGCAGTATTTT. The chain recombines TRBV4-3 with TRBJ2-3; TRBD2 might be the D (7 bases). CDR3 length: 15 amino acids. V was pared by 6 bases and J by 0 bases, with 13 bases between. CDR1 and CDR2 from the germline V gene are LGHNA and YSLEER.